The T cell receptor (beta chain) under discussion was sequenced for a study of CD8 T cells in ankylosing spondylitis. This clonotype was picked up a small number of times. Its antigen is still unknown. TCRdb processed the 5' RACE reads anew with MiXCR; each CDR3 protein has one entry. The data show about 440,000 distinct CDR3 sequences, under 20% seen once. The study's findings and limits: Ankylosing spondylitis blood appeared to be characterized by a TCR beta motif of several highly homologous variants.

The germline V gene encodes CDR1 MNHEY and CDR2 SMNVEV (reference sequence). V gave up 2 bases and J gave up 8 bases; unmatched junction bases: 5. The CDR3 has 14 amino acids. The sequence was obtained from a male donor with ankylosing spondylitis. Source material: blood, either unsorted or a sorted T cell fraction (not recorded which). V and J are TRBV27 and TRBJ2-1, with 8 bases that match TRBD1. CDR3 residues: CASSLDRGVDEQFF. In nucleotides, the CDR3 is TGTGCCAGCAGTTTAGACAGGGGAGTCGATGAGCAGTTCTTC.